This record covers a single T cell receptor (beta chain). Its specificity is not known. Produced via immunoSEQ multiplex PCR; TCRdb's table is partial and in-frame only. The repertoire holds around 46,000 clones, with roughly 70% as singletons. These data are taken from a study of vaccination effects on CD4 cells after COVID-19. Antigen-specific CD4+ T cells expanded by the ViraFEST assay with viral peptide pools were then sequenced. A roughly 10-day culture period preceded the isolation of CD4+ T cells. Convalescent patients had PCR-confirmed SARS-CoV-2 infection between March and December 2020. J was trimmed by 5 bases and V by 1 base; bases with no gene match: 7. The CDR3 length is 15 residues. Germline V gives CDR1 LGHDT, CDR2 YNNKEL (reference sequence).

V usage is TRBV3-1 (or the pseudogene TRBV3-2) and J usage is TRBJ2-5; 7 positions agree with TRBD2. This specimen was CD4+ T cells from PBMCs cultured with a peptide pool, taken before COVID-19 vaccination. This clonotype originated in a human donor who had a prior SARS-CoV-2 infection. This chain's CDR3 is CASSQGGRVRETQYF. Written as DNA, the CDR3 is TGTGCCAGCAGCCAAGGGGGGAGGGTAAGGGAGACCCAGTACTTC.